A selection of T cell receptor beta chains follows, all from one sample in a study of Ad26.COV2.S vaccination and SARS-CoV-2 variants. Here immunoSEQ multiplex PCR was the method, and the copy in TCRdb shows in-frame clones only, minus some. This table holds about 370,000 clones, more than 85% found once. The starting material was peripheral blood, obtained in a trial of Ad26.COV2.S vaccine versus placebo. These receptors were collected from a person between 18 and 65 years old who received the Ad26.COV2.S COVID-19 vaccine or a placebo. The CDR3 runs from the conserved cysteine through the conserved F or W. The D gene is left open where the match is weak. Some rows have no size entry. The others give once, few or many, or a class for an expanded clone.

D | size | J | V | CDR3 | DNA
. | . | TRBJ1-6 | TRBV11-2 | CASRGLLGSPLHF | TGTGCCAGCAGGGGACTGCTAGGTTCACCCCTCCACTTT
. | . | TRBJ2-7 | TRBV6-1 | CASSEGQSPGYEQYF | TGTGCCAGCAGTGAAGGGCAGAGCCCAGGATACGAGCAGTACTTC
TRBD1 | . | TRBJ1-2 | TRBV29-1 | CSVTGTGEGYTF | TGCAGCGTAACCGGGACAGGGGAGGGCTACACCTTC
. | . | TRBJ2-6 | TRBV11-2 | CASSLSRSGANVLTF | TGTGCCAGCAGCTTATCGAGGTCTGGGGCCAACGTCCTGACTTTC
. | . | TRBJ1-6 | TRBV5-8 | CASSLGRNSPLHF | TGTGCCAGCAGCTTGGGCAGAAATTCACCCCTCCACTTT
. | . | TRBJ1-2 | TRBV28 | CASNLGQPANYGYTF | TGTGCCAGCAACCTAGGACAGCCAGCTAACTATGGCTACACCTTC
. | . | TRBJ1-6 | TRBV7-2 | CASSLAGRENSPLHF | TGTGCCAGCAGCTTAGCCGGGCGGGAAAATTCACCCCTCCACTTT
TRBD2 | . | TRBJ2-1 | TRBV4-1 | CASSQGYGTSANEQFF | TGCGCCAGCAGCCAGGGGTATGGGACTAGCGCCAATGAGCAGTTCTTC
. | . | TRBJ1-2 | TRBV5-1 | CASSLEPATNYGYTF | TGCGCCAGCAGCTTGGAACCCGCAACTAACTATGGCTACACCTTC
. | . | TRBJ2-3 | TRBV24-1 | CATSAMWGAGTTDTQYF | TGTGCCACCAGTGCTATGTGGGGCGCAGGGACCACAGATACGCAGTATTTT
TRBD2 | . | TRBJ2-5 | TRBV7-9 | CASSQQGTSDQETQYF | TGTGCCAGCAGCCAGCAGGGGACTAGCGATCAAGAGACCCAGTACTTC
. | . | TRBJ2-5 | TRBV5-5 | CASSGLMETQYF | TGTGCCAGCAGCGGACTTATGGAGACCCAGTACTTC
. | . | TRBJ1-1 | TRBV10-3 | CATASSGLINEAFF | TGTGCCACCGCGTCATCGGGACTAATAAATGAAGCTTTCTTT
. | once | TRBJ2-4 | TRBV5-1 | CASSSSGLRAKNIQYF | TGCGCCAGCAGCTCGTCGGGTCTTAGAGCCAAAAACATTCAGTACTTC
. | . | TRBJ2-5 | TRBV9 | CASSARTEETQYF | TGTGCCAGCAGCGCCCGGACAGAAGAGACCCAGTACTTC
. | few | TRBJ1-6 | TRBV23-1 | CASSQSAARRSPKSSYNSPLHF | TGCGCCAGCAGTCAATCTGCCGCCCGCCGATCCCCGAAAAGCTCCTATAATTCACCCCTCCACTTT
TRBD1 | few | TRBJ1-4 | TRBV10-2 | CASRQGGANEKLFF | TGCGCCAGCAGACAGGGGGGAGCAAATGAAAAACTGTTTTTT
. | once | TRBJ2-7 | TRBV4-1 | CASSQGGLPLTYEQYF | TGCGCCAGCAGCCAAGGTGGGCTCCCCCTAACCTACGAGCAGTACTTC
. | . | TRBJ1-3 | TRBV5-4 | CASSLAGQSSGNTIYF | TGTGCCAGCAGCTTGGCCGGGCAGAGCTCTGGAAACACCATATATTTT
TRBD2 | . | TRBJ2-2 | TRBV3-1/TRBV3-2 | CASSQALRGGSGELFF | TGTGCCAGCAGCCAAGCCTTACGGGGGGGGTCCGGGGAGCTGTTTTTT
. | once | TRBJ1-2 | TRBV7-9 | CASDIKTGTNGYTF | TGTGCCAGCGATATTAAAACAGGGACGAATGGCTACACCTTC
. | . | TRBJ2-3 | TRBV27 | CASSLRDSTDTQYF | TGTGCCAGCAGTCTAAGGGACAGCACAGATACGCAGTATTTT
. | . | TRBJ2-5 | TRBV5-4 | CASSLGAHASGETQYF | TGTGCCAGCAGCTTGGGAGCCCATGCTAGTGGAGAGACCCAGTACTTC
. | . | TRBJ2-3 | TRBV6-1 | CASSELGGTQYF | TGTGCCAGCAGTGAACTGGGGGGTACGCAGTATTTT
. | . | TRBJ2-1 | TRBV7-2 | CASSLVGGATDEQFF | TGTGCCAGCAGCTTAGTGGGGGGGGCGACGGATGAGCAGTTCTTC
. | . | TRBJ1-6 | TRBV6-5 | CASSFRAHTNSPLHF | TGTGCCAGCAGTTTCAGGGCCCACACTAATTCACCCCTCCACTTT
. | . | TRBJ1-1 | TRBV14 | CASSPFGETAEAFF | TGTGCCAGCAGTCCGTTCGGGGAAACGGCTGAAGCTTTCTTT
TRBD2 | . | TRBJ2-1 | TRBV5-6 | CASSLFMAGGSNEQFF | TGTGCCAGCAGCTTATTCATGGCGGGGGGGTCCAATGAGCAGTTCTTC
. | . | TRBJ1-3 | TRBV4-3 | CASSQDRPRAGNTIYF | TGCGCCAGCAGCCAAGATAGGCCCAGGGCTGGAAACACCATATATTTT
TRBD2 | . | TRBJ2-5 | TRBV10-1 | CASSSSGDQETQYF | TGCGCCAGCAGTTCTAGCGGGGACCAAGAGACCCAGTACTTC
TRBD1 | . | TRBJ2-7 | TRBV28 | CASSLTGVGHEQYF | TGTGCCAGCAGTTTAACAGGGGTTGGTCACGAGCAGTACTTC
. | once | TRBJ1-1 | TRBV16 | CASSQSANTEAFF | TGTGCCAGCAGCCAATCTGCTAACACTGAAGCTTTCTTT
. | few | TRBJ1-1 | TRBV6-5 | CASSYYQHAEAFF | TGTGCCAGCAGTTATTACCAGCACGCTGAAGCTTTCTTT
. | many | TRBJ2-7 | TRBV4-1 | CASSQPGPYEQYF | TGCGCCAGCAGCCAGCCGGGGCCGTACGAGCAGTACTTC
. | . | TRBJ2-7 | TRBV9 | CASSPPGAATYEQYF | TGTGCCAGCAGCCCCCCCGGCGCAGCGACCTACGAGCAGTACTTC
. | . | TRBJ1-6 | TRBV19 | CASTFTGSNSPLHF | TGTGCCAGTACCTTCACAGGGTCCAATTCACCCCTCCACTTT
. | . | TRBJ2-7 | TRBV6-5 | CASSLGGSSYEQYF | TGTGCCAGCAGCCTCGGGGGAAGCTCCTACGAGCAGTACTTC
. | . | TRBJ2-7 | TRBV19 | CASSTSQDEQYF | TGTGCCAGTAGTACCTCTCAGGACGAGCAGTACTTC
. | . | TRBJ1-1 | TRBV7-9 | CASSPRVDTEAFF | TGTGCCAGCAGCCCCAGGGTCGACACTGAAGCTTTCTTT
. | . | TRBJ1-5 | TRBV23-1 | CASSTRRGEVNSNQPQHF | TGCGCCAGCAGTACCCGGAGGGGTGAGGTAAATAGCAATCAGCCCCAGCATTTT
. | . | TRBJ2-4 | TRBV4-3 | CASSQDGSGYAKNIQYF | TGCGCCAGCAGCCAAGATGGAAGCGGATATGCCAAAAACATTCAGTACTTC
. | . | TRBJ1-2 | TRBV3-1/TRBV3-2 | CASSQDIGTAYGYTF | TGTGCCAGCAGCCAAGATATCGGGACGGCTTATGGCTACACCTTC
TRBD1 | . | TRBJ2-7 | TRBV7-9 | CASSDTGGTPYEQYF | TGTGCCAGCAGCGACACAGGGGGGACCCCCTACGAGCAGTACTTC
. | . | TRBJ1-2 | TRBV5-8 | CASSFLHTNYGYTF | TGTGCCAGCAGCTTCTTACACACTAACTATGGCTACACCTTC
. | . | TRBJ1-1 | TRBV4-3 | CASSQDLTLGTEAFF | TGCGCCAGCAGCCAAGACCTAACGCTGGGGACTGAAGCTTTCTTT
. | . | TRBJ2-7 | TRBV25-1 | CASSEYRGGSTYF | TGTGCCAGCAGTGAATATAGAGGGGGATCAACGTACTTC
TRBD2 | . | TRBJ2-1 | TRBV19 | CASSIALAGASSYNEQFF | TGTGCCAGTAGTATAGCTCTAGCGGGGGCTAGCTCCTACAATGAGCAGTTCTTC
. | . | TRBJ1-6 | TRBV2 | CASRAGSSSYNSPLHF | TGTGCCAGCAGAGCAGGGTCGAGCTCCTATAATTCACCCCTCCACTTT
. | . | TRBJ1-3 | TRBV10-3 | CAITRERAGNTIYF | TGTGCCATCACCCGGGAGCGGGCTGGAAACACCATATATTTT
. | . | TRBJ2-2 | TRBV5-8 | CASSLGQGRAGELFF | TGTGCCAGCAGCTTGGGCCAGGGCAGAGCCGGGGAGCTGTTTTTT
TRBD2 | once | TRBJ2-1 | TRBV6-5 | CASRAGTSLYNEQFF | TGTGCCAGCAGAGCCGGGACTAGTCTATACAATGAGCAGTTCTTC
. | . | TRBJ1-1 | TRBV15 | CATSRDGQYMNTEAFF | TGTGCCACCAGCAGGGACGGACAGTACATGAACACTGAAGCTTTCTTT
TRBD1 | . | TRBJ1-1 | TRBV4-1 | CASSQADRAAGTEAFF | TGCGCCAGCAGCCAAGCTGACAGGGCAGCGGGCACTGAAGCTTTCTTT
. | . | TRBJ2-5 | TRBV5-5 | CASSLGLARETQYF | TGTGCCAGCAGCCTTGGGCTAGCGCGGGAGACCCAGTACTTC